This T cell receptor beta chain was captured in a study of blood T cells in healthy people across ages. Germline loops: CDR1 MGHRA, CDR2 YSYEKL. This CDR3 spans 16 amino acids. Next came a second PCR, run for about 6 to 12 cycles, which used a sample-barcoded 5' primer along with a J-beta primer mix. TCRdb passed the 5' RACE reads through MiXCR, listing each CDR3 protein once. The table lists 920,000 or so distinct CDR3 sequences, 40% to 55% of them singletons. Turning to this clonotype: Relative to the germline gene, one junction end is altered; a read error may explain this.

V is TRBV4-1 and J is TRBJ2-5; TRBD2 is a possible D gene (6 bases). The clonotype originates from a woman aged 55-69 years in good health. Input material: blood. The CDR3 spells CASSPLEAGPQGGQYF. Written as DNA, the CDR3 is TGCGCTAGCAGCCCTCTGGAGGCGGGACCCCAGGGCGGGCAGTACTTC.